The clone carrying this T cell receptor beta chain was recorded a few times. The data originate from a study of T cells of healthy individuals. This CDR3 is 11 amino acids long. Germline values: CDR1 SGHRS, CDR2 YFSETQ. The ends were cut back, 3 bases at V and 9 bases at J, with 10 bases in the middle. A single record per CDR3 protein comes from TCRdb applying MiXCR to the 5' RACE reads. The sample shows tens of thousands of distinct CDR3 sequences, 15% to 20% of them seen only once. This receptor was taken from a human donor in good health. The genes are TRBV5-1 and TRBJ2-7; D is perhaps TRBD1 (5 bases). The CDR3 is CASSSDRGQYF. DNA of the CDR3: TGCGCCAGCAGCTCCGACAGAGGGCAGTACTTC.